The 23 T cell receptor beta chains below were found in one sample sequenced in a study of cytomegalovirus exposure and HLA in healthy donors. Both 60 Vbeta primers and 13 Jbeta primers went into the PCR. Only in-frame clones appear in the TCRdb table, and some are missing; sequencing was by immunoSEQ multiplex PCR. In the table there are over 150,000 clones, roughly three quarters of which are singletons. The source material was PBMCs. These receptors were collected from a man aged 25 to 40 in good health and CMV-seropositive.

The V call is TRBV5-1, the J call TRBJ2-1; D remains ambiguous. The CDR3 length is 13 residues. Trimming took off 5 bases at V and 5 bases at J, with 11 bases between the two ends. Germline V gene lookup returns CDR1 SGHRS and CDR2 YFSETQ. CDR3 in amino acids: CASRLASDNEQFF. CDR3 nucleotides: TGCGCCAGCAGATTAGCCAGCGACAATGAGCAGTTCTTC.

This clone was observed a handful of times. This chain joins TRBV6-1 and TRBJ2-3, with TRBD2 matching 9 bases. Trimming removed 1 base from V and 3 bases from J; junction bases left unmatched: 2. This CDR3 region has 15 residues. Germline lookup yields CDR1 MNHNS and CDR2 SASEGT. The CDR3 sequence is CASSEGSGRTDTQYF. The CDR3 DNA reads as TGTGCCAGCAGTGAAGGGAGCGGGAGGACAGATACGCAGTATTTT.

This rearrangement joins TRBV5-1 to TRBJ2-1; the match to TRBD2 covers 7 bases. Trimming at V came to 1 base and at J to 3 bases, leaving 7 bases not matched to a gene. Germline V lookup: CDR1 SGHRS, CDR2 YFSETQ. The CDR3 runs to 16 residues. The CDR3 DNA reads as TGCGCCAGCAGCTTGACGACGGGAGGATTCTACAATGAGCAGTTCTTC. This translates into CASSLTTGGFYNEQFF.

This clone was seen a handful of times. The J gene is TRBJ2-7, the V gene TRBV4-1; 7 bases align to TRBD1. The CDR3 contains 15 residues. V shed 7 bases and J 1 base; nucleotides not matched to a gene: 10. CDR1 is MGHRA and CDR2 is YSYEKL in the germline V gene. In nucleotides, the CDR3 is TGCGCCAGCACCCCTATACAGGGGATTTCCTACGAGCAGTACTTC. Its protein product is CASTPIQGISYEQYF.

This sequence joins TRBV7-6 and TRBJ2-3; 8 nucleotides agree with TRBD2. CDR3 length: 15 residues. V trimming: 3 bases; J trimming: 5 bases; junction bases outside the gene matches: 7. CDR1 is SGHVS, CDR2 FNYEAQ, per germline. CDR3 residues: CASSFNLAGRDTQYF. CDR3 sequence (DNA): TGTGCCAGCAGCTTCAACTTAGCGGGAAGAGATACGCAGTATTTT.

On this clone itself: One end of the junction does not line up with germline, which may come from a read error. V usage is TRBV29-1 and J usage is TRBJ1-2, with a tentative D call TRBD1 (5 bases). The CDR3 runs 12 residues. Germline assignment: CDR1 SQVTM and CDR2 ANQGSEA. The CDR3 DNA is TGCAGCGTTGATGACATGCAGGGAATTCCGTTCTTC. Residues: CSVDDMQGIPFF.

V is TRBV2 and J is TRBJ1-1, with D possibly being TRBD1 (6 bases). This CDR3 is built from 14 residues. The V gene's germline CDR1 is SNHLY and CDR2 FYNNEI. V lost 8 bases to trimming and J lost 3 bases, with 16 bases between them. Here the CDR3 DNA reads TGTGCCAGCCGCCCGAGGACAGTTGACACTGAAGCTTTCTTT. Translated: CASRPRTVDTEAFF.

The chain joins TRBV5-1 to TRBJ2-3, with 11 bases lining up with TRBD2. CDR3 length: 18 residues. Trimming removed 0 bases from V and 4 bases from J; junction bases left unmatched: 10. Germline CDR1 SGHRS, CDR2 YFSETQ. CDR3 sequence reads: CASSLDKLAGEYPDTQYF. The CDR3 DNA follows: TGCGCCAGCAGCTTGGATAAACTAGCGGGAGAGTACCCAGATACGCAGTATTTT.

In its sample, this clone was seen once. This chain uses TRBV19 with TRBJ2-6; D is perhaps TRBD1 (5 bases). This CDR3 is built from 18 residues. The V gene lost 5 bases and the J gene lost 1 base, with 18 bases spanning the gap. Germline lookup yields CDR1 LNHDA and CDR2 SQIVND (reference sequence). For the CDR3, the DNA is TGTGCCAGTAGTCGACAGAATAACTTCGGGTCTGGGGCCAACGTCCTGACTTTC. This translates into CASSRQNNFGSGANVLTF.

The chain links TRBV5-1 to TRBJ2-5; weak D call: TRBD2 (5 bases). Trimming removed 4 bases at V and 2 bases at J, with 12 bases between. Germline CDR1 is SGHRS and CDR2 is YFSETQ. The CDR3 has 14 residues. The CDR3 loop is CASSPSGDQETQYF. The DNA for the CDR3 is TGCGCCAGCAGCCCCTCCGGGGATCAAGAGACCCAGTACTTC. Full variable domain (remainder filled in from reference TRBV5-1 and TRBJ2-5): KAGVTQTPRYLIKTRGQQVTLSCSPISGHRSVSWYQQTPGQGLQFLFEYFSETQRNKGNFPGRFSGRQFSNSRSEMNVSTLELGDSALYLCASSPSGDQETQYFGPGTRLLVL.

This clone was found once. The CDR3 nucleotides are TGTGCCAGCAGCCGGGACAGCTTGAACACTGAAGCTTTCTTT. Its translation: CASSRDSLNTEAFF. The rearrangement links TRBV7-9 to TRBJ1-1, with 7 bases lining up with TRBD1. V was pared by 5 bases and J by 0 bases, with 3 bases of the junction left unmatched. CDR1 SEHNR and CDR2 FQNEAQ come from the germline V gene (reference sequence). The CDR3 sequence is 14 residues long.

This sequence joins TRBV12-5 and TRBJ2-3, with 9 bases aligning to TRBD1. Germline lookup yields CDR1 LGHNT and CDR2 FRNRAP. CDR3 length: 17 residues. V lost 5 bases, J lost 0 bases, and 9 bases stayed unmatched. The CDR3 reads CASGHDAGQGSTDTQYF. The CDR3 nucleotides read TGTGCTAGTGGTCACGACGCGGGACAGGGTAGCACAGATACGCAGTATTTT.

CDR3: CASSQPGPYGYTF. For the CDR3, the DNA is TGTGCCAGCAGCCAACCCGGTCCCTATGGCTACACCTTC. The chain carries TRBV4-2 and TRBJ1-2; D is uncertain. Trimming took 2 bases from V and 4 from J, leaving 8 bases between them. CDR3 size: 13 residues. Germline loops: CDR1 LGHNA, CDR2 YNFKEQ.

The chain combines TRBV29-1 with TRBJ2-5; D not certain. Germline loops: CDR1 SQVTM, CDR2 ANQGSEA. This CDR3 is 12 amino acids long. The ends were cut back, 4 bases at V and 1 base at J, with 7 bases in the middle. CDR3 DNA: TGCAGCGTTGTTAATATCCAAGAGACCCAGTACTTC. Protein: CSVVNIQETQYF.

The rearrangement joins TRBV5-1 to TRBJ2-1, with D unresolved. The CDR3 has 14 amino acids. The V end lost 2 bases, the J end lost 5 bases, and 11 bases lay between the germline ends. Germline V gene data show CDR1 as SGHRS and CDR2 as YFSETQ. CDR3 in DNA: TGCGCCAGCAGCTTCGGTGCCCAAAACAATGAGCAGTTCTTC. It yields the protein CASSFGAQNNEQFF.

The chain is built from TRBV21-1 and TRBJ2-5; TRBD1, the table's D call, lacks a check against the DNA. TRBV21-1 is described as a pseudogene. This CDR3 spans 13 amino acids. CDR3 coding DNA: TGTGCCAGCAGCCCCCGGGACAGGGCGGCCCAGTACTTC. This encodes CASSPRDRAAQYF.

V is TRBV4-2 and J is TRBJ1-2; D not resolved. Germline CDR1 and CDR2: LGHNA and YNFKEQ. The CDR3 is 13 residues long. Deletions cut 1 base from V and 8 bases from J, with 11 bases between. For the CDR3, the DNA is TGTGCCAGCAGCCAAGTGTCTACGGGAGGCTACACCTTC. The encoded protein is CASSQVSTGGYTF.

The gene calls are TRBV2 and TRBJ1-1; D unclear. The V end was cut by 8 bases, the J end by 11 bases, with 18 bases between. Germline V CDR1 and CDR2: SNHLY, FYNNEI. CDR3 length: 12 amino acids. CDR3 DNA: TGTGCCAGCTCCCAAGGGTCGGGATCTGCTTTCTTT. This codes for CASSQGSGSAFF.

The rearrangement joins TRBV7-6 to TRBJ2-7; D is perhaps TRBD2 (5 bases). Trimming removed 0 bases at V and 8 bases at J, with 14 bases between. The CDR3 covers 14 residues. Germline assignment: CDR1 SGHVS and CDR2 FNYEAQ. CDR3 amino acids: CASSLAGPGGQQYF. The CDR3 DNA reads as TGTGCCAGCAGCTTAGCTGGGCCCGGCGGGCAGCAGTACTTC.

The chain combines TRBV15 with TRBJ2-1; D is uncertain. V dropped 3 bases and J dropped 3 bases, with 6 bases sitting between them. This CDR3 contains 13 residues. Germline assignment: CDR1 LNHNV and CDR2 YYDKDF (reference sequence). DNA for the CDR3: TGTGCCACCAGCAGTGTCGTCTACAATGAGCAGTTCTTC. Encoded protein: CATSSVVYNEQFF.

The chain links TRBV7-9 to TRBJ2-7; 12 nucleotides line up with TRBD2. Germline CDR1 reads SEHNR; CDR2 reads FQNEAQ (reference sequence). The V segment lost 5 bases and the J segment 3 bases; nucleotides outside the gene matches: 8. The CDR3 is made up of 16 amino acids. The CDR3, as DNA: TGTGCCAGCAGCGCTCTAGCGGGAGGGCCTGTCTACGAGCAGTACTTC. This gives the protein CASSALAGGPVYEQYF.

The CDR3 reads CASSFRGAVSYEQYF. CDR3 DNA sequence: TGTGCCAGCAGCTTTAGGGGCGCGGTATCCTACGAGCAGTACTTC. The chain has TRBV5-8 and TRBJ2-7; possibly TRBD1 for D (5 bases). CDR3 length equals 15 residues. Germline V gene lookup returns CDR1 SGHTS and CDR2 YDEGEE. Trimming removed 2 bases from V and 1 base from J, with 13 bases in between. The complete variable domain, with remaining parts taken from reference TRBV5-8 and TRBJ2-7, reads EAGVTQSPTHLIKTRGQQATLRCSPISGHTSVYWYQQALGLGLQFLLWYDEGEERNRGNFPPRFSGRQFPNYSSELNVNALELEDSALYLCASSFRGAVSYEQYFGPGTRLTVT.

The V and J genes are TRBV6-5 and TRBJ2-7, with a weak D call TRBD2 (7 bases). CDR1 is MNHEY and CDR2 is SVGAGI in the germline V gene. CDR3 length: 14 residues. The germline V and J ends were trimmed by 6 bases and 5 bases, with 17 bases remaining between them. CDR3 coding DNA: TGTGCCAGCAGCAAGCAGCCGGGGGGCCACGAGCAGTACTTC. Translated, it gives CASSKQPGGHEQYF.